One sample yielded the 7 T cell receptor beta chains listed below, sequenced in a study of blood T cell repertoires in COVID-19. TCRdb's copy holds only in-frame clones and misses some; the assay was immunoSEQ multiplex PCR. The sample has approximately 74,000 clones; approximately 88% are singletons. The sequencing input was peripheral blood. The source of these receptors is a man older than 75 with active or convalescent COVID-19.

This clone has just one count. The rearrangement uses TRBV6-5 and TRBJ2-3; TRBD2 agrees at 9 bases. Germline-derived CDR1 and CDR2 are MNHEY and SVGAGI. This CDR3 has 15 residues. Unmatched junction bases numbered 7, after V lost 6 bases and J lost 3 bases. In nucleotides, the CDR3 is TGTGCCAGCAGGAAGGGCGGGGGGGCGACAGATACGCAGTATTTT. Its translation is CASRKGGGATDTQYF.

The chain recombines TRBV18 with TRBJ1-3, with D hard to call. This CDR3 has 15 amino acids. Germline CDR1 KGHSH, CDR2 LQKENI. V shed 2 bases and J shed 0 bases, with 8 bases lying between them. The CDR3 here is CASSPGTDSGNTIYF. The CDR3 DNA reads TGTGCCAGCTCACCAGGAACAGACTCTGGAAACACCATATATTTT.

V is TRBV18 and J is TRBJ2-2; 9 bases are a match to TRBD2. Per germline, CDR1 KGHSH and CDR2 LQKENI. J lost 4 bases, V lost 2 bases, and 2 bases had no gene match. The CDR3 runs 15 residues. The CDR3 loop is CASSPSAGGTGELFF. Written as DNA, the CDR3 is TGTGCCAGCTCACCATCAGCGGGGGGCACCGGGGAGCTGTTTTTT.

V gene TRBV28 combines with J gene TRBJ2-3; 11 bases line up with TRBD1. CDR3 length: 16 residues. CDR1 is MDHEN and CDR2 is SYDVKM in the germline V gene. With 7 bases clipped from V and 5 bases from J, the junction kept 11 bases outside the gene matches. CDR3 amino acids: CASTPTDRGREDTQYF. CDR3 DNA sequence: TGTGCCAGCACCCCGACGGACAGGGGGCGTGAAGATACGCAGTATTTT.

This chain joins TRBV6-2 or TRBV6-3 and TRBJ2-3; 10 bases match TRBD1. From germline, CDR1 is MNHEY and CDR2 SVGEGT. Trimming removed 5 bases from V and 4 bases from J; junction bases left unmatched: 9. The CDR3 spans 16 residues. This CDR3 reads CASSQLGQGSPDTQYF. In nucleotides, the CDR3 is TGTGCCAGCAGTCAACTGGGACAGGGGAGCCCAGATACGCAGTATTTT.

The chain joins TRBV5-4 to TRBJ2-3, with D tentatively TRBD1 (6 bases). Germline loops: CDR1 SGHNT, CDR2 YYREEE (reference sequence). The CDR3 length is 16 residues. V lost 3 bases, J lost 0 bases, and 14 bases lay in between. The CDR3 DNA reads TGTGCCAGCAGCTCCCACCGGACAGTGAGCACAGATACGCAGTATTTT. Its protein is CASSSHRTVSTDTQYF. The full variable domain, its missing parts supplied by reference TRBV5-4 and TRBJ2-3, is ETGVTQSPTHLIKTRGQQVTLRCSSQSGHNTVSWYQQALGQGPQFIFQYYREEENGRGNFPPRFSGLQFPNYSSELNVNALELDDSALYLCASSSHRTVSTDTQYFGPGTRLTVL.

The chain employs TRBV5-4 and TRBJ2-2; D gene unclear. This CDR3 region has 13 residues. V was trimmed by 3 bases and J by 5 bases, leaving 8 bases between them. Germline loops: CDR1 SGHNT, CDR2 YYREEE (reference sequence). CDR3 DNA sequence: TGTGCCAGCAGCTACTACAAGACCGGGGAGCTGTTTTTT. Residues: CASSYYKTGELFF.